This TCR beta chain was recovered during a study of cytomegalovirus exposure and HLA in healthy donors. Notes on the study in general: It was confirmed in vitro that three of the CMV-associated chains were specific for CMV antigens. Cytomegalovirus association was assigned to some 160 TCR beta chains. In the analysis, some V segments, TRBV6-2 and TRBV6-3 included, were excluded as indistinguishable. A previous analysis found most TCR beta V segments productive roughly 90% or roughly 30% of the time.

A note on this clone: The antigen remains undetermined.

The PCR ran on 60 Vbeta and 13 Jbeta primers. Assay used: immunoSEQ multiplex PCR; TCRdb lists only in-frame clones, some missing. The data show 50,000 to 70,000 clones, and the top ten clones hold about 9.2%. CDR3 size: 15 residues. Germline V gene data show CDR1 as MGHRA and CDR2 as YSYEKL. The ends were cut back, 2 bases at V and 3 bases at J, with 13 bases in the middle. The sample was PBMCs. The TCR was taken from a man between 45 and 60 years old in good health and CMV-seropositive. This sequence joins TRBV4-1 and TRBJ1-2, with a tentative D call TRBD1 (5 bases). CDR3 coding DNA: TGCGCCAGCAGCCAAATGGGGCCTTCCTACTATGGCTACACCTTC. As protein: CASSQMGPSYYGYTF.